The clone carrying this TCR beta chain was observed at least ten times. Its antigen is not identified. The read gets to within 3 residues of the CDR3 end, and the germline J gene fills in the rest. This sample was taken from a study of T cell clonality in common variable immunodeficiency. The table came from immunoSEQ multiplex PCR; TCRdb's copy has only in-frame clones and leaves some out. The specimen has about 35,000 clones, none found just once. The study's findings and limits: Common variable immunodeficiency TCR beta sequences reportedly had fewer deletions and N-nucleotide insertions.

V was clipped by 4 bases and J by 4 bases; unmatched bases: 4. CDR1 is SGHRS and CDR2 is YFSETQ in the germline V gene. CDR3 length equals 13 residues. This sequence was found in a person aged 18 to 69 in good health. Sequencing was performed on peripheral blood mononuclear cells. The chain recombines TRBV5-1 with TRBJ2-7; 8 bases align to TRBD1. The sequenced part of the CDR3 DNA is TGCGCCAGCAGCCTCCAGGGGGCTTACGAG. This translates into CASSLQGAYE. In full, the CDR3 is CASSLQGAYEQYF. Based on the CDR3 plus reference TRBV5-1 and TRBJ2-7, the full variable domain is KAGVTQTPRYLIKTRGQQVTLSCSPISGHRSVSWYQQTPGQGLQFLFEYFSETQRNKGNFPGRFSGRQFSNSRSEMNVSTLELGDSALYLCASSLQGAYEQYFGPGTRLTVT.